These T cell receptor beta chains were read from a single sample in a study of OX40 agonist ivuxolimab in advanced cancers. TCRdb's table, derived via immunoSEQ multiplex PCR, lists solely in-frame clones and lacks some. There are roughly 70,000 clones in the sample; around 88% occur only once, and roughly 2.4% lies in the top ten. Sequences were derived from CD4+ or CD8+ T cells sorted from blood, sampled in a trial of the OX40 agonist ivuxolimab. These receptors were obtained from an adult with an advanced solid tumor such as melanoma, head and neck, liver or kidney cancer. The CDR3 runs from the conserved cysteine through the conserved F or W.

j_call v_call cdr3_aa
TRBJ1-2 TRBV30 CAWRIAGAGGSYTF
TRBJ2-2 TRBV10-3 CAITKSSSNTGELFF
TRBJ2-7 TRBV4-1 CASSQADSSYEQYF
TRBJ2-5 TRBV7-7 CASSSSGQAETQYF
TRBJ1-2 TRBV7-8 CASSSGGGYGYTF
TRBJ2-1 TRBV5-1 CASSWSSGGRYNEQFF
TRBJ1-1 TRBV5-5 CASSLYQNTEAFF
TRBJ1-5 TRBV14 CASSQGTSQPQHF
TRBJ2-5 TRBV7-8 CASSFNKETQYF
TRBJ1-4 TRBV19 CASSTNRLSYEKLFF
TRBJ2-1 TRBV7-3 CASRDGRGLYNEQFF
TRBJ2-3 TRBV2 CASSGASPASTDTQYF
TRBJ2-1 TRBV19 CASSGTSGSFQFF
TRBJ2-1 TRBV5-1 CASSLIPPPANEQFF
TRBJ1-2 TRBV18 CASSPTRTAYGYTF
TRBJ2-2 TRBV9 CASSVGGIAGWTGELFF
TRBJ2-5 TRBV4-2 CASSQDKRVGQYF
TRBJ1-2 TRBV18 CASSRGQGEVSGYTF
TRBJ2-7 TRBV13 CASSPPTGYLASGRNYEQYF
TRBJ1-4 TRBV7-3 CASSRTAPNEKLFF
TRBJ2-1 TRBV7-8 CASSPRQGWYNEQFF
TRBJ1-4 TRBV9 CASSPSGATNEKLFF
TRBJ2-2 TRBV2 CASSSRAANTGELFF
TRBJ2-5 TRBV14 CASSLGETQYF
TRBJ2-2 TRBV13 CASSLYSGAGNTGELFF
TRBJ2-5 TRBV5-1 CASSLYGDSQETQYF
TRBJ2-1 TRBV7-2 CASQLMRRVNNEQFF
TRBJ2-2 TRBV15 CATSRPTRDGELFF
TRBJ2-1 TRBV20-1 CSAKGGRQFF
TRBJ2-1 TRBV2 CASKTQGTDYNEQFF
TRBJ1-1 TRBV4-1 CASRGPLRNTEAFF
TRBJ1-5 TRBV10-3 CASDSNQPQHF
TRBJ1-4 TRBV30 CAWSVQTGNNEKLFF
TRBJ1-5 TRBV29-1 CSVGGSNQPQHF
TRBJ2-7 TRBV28 CASSFNPEAEQYF
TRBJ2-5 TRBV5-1 CASSWPTSGRARGETQYF
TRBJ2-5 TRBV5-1 CASRERTQQQETQYF
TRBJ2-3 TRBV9 CASRPGGGTDTQYF
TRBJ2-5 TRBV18 CASSPGTGGQETQYF
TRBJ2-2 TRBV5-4 CASSVSGWHTGELFF
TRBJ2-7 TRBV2 CASSESGGYSYEQYF
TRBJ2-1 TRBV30 CAWSEGSGAGNEQFF
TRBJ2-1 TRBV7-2 CASTPTGGQGRNEQFF
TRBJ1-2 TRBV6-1 CASSEEVNYGYTF
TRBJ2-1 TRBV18 CASSEGLAGENEQFF
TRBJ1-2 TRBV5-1 CASSLLTGVNYGYTF
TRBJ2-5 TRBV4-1 CASSQPGTGKETQYF
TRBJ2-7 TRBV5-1 CASSAVSGQGLLEQYF
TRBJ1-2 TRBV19 CATKTSLGDGYTF
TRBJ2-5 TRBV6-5 CASSYSGQGGETQYF
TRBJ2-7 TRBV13 CASSQLAGVSYEQYF
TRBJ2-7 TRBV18 CASSPGQGATYEQYF
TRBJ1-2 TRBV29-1 CSVNREWNGYTF
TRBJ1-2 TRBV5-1 CASSLDSDYGYTF
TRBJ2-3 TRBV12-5 CASGFRPQARRQFADTQYF
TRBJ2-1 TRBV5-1 CASSWLAGGYNEQFF